This TCR beta chain was captured in a study of CD8 T cells in Susac syndrome. Whole-study context: Active disease was present in about six of the sequenced Susac syndrome patients, and remission in fewer than 10. The Susac syndrome patients were therapy-naive, on corticosteroids, or on intravenous immunoglobulin alone at blood draw.

Random hexamers served to reverse transcribe about 0.45 to 1 ug RNA. An immunoSEQ multiplex PCR generated amplified TCR beta CDR3 products spanning 54 Vbeta and 13 Jbeta. TCRdb processed the immunoSEQ multiplex PCR reads anew with MiXCR; each CDR3 protein has one entry. The sample holds 75,000 to 95,000 distinct CDR3 sequences, approximately 93% seen once. General study findings and limits: CD8+ clones in Susac expanded most in TEMRA cells and active patients.

This clonotype appeared a single time. What it recognizes is unknown. This receptor was obtained from a human donor with Susac syndrome. Sequencing was performed on CD8+ T cells from PBMCs.

CDR3 sequence: CASSFFAGAGTEAFF. For the CDR3, the DNA is TGTGCCAGCAGTTTTTTTGCGGGGGCCGGCACTGAAGCTTTCTTT. The rearrangement uses TRBV12-3 or TRBV12-4 and TRBJ1-1; tentative D call: TRBD1 (6 bases). V was cut by 3 bases and J by 4 bases, with 15 bases left in between. The CDR3 loop spans 15 amino acids.